The 16 T cell receptor beta chains listed next were all sequenced from one sample in a study of cytomegalovirus exposure and HLA in healthy donors. 60 Vbeta and 13 Jbeta primers were used in PCR. Assay used: immunoSEQ multiplex PCR; TCRdb lists only in-frame clones, some missing. The sample includes roughly 200,000 clones. Material: PBMCs. Receptors were obtained from a man younger than 45 in good health and CMV-seronegative.

The chain carries TRBV5-6 and TRBJ1-1, with D possibly matching TRBD1 (5 bases). Germline CDR1 is SGHDT and CDR2 is YYEEEE. This CDR3 comprises 15 residues. V was trimmed by 2 bases and J by 1 base, leaving 12 bases between them. The CDR3 nucleotides are TGTGCCAGCAGCTTTCCAGGACAAAAGAACACTGAAGCTTTCTTT. This codes for CASSFPGQKNTEAFF. Together with reference TRBV5-6 and TRBJ1-1, the CDR3 gives the full variable domain: DAGVTQSPTHLIKTRGQQVTLRCSPKSGHDTVSWYQQALGQGPQFIFQYYEEEERQRGNFPDRFSGHQFPNYSSELNVNALLLGDSALYLCASSFPGQKNTEAFFGQGTRLTVV.

The J gene is TRBJ2-3, the V gene TRBV27; D is unclear. The CDR3 covers 10 residues. V lost 7 bases, J lost 6 bases, and 5 bases lay in between. Germline-derived CDR1 and CDR2 are MNHEY and SMNVEV (reference sequence). CDR3 sequence (DNA): TGTGCCAGCACCGGGGATACGCAGTATTTT. This codes for CASTGDTQYF.

V gene TRBV9 combines with J gene TRBJ1-3, with 10 bases matching TRBD1. V shed 4 bases, J shed 0 bases, and the junction held 7 bases outside the gene matches. CDR3 length equals 17 residues. Germline V gene lookup returns CDR1 SGDLS and CDR2 YYNGEE. The DNA of the CDR3 is TGTGCCAGCAGCCCCCGGACAGGGGGGTACTCTGGAAACACCATATATTTT. Translation gives CASSPRTGGYSGNTIYF.

The chain combines TRBV7-9 with TRBJ1-4; 7 nucleotides match TRBD1. The CDR3 extends over 18 amino acids. V gave up 4 bases and J gave up 5 bases; unmatched junction bases: 16. Per the germline V gene, CDR1 is SEHNR and CDR2 is FQNEAQ (reference sequence). CDR3 DNA: TGTGCCAGCAGCTCCAGGGCGCCCCCGGGACAGCCGAATGAAAAACTGTTTTTT. Translating it yields CASSSRAPPGQPNEKLFF.

The chain carries TRBV10-3 and TRBJ1-5; no firm D call. V lost 3 bases, J lost 3 bases, and 9 bases lay in between. Per germline, CDR1 ENHRY and CDR2 SYGVKD. The CDR3 loop spans 14 amino acids. In DNA, the CDR3 is TGTGCCATCAGTGACTGGCCCCACAATCAGCCCCAGCATTTT. Residues: CAISDWPHNQPQHF.

The chain recombines TRBV2 with TRBJ1-1, with a tentative D call TRBD1 (6 bases). The CDR3 is 15 residues long. Germline V gene sequence: CDR1 SNHLY, CDR2 FYNNEI. Deletions cut 7 bases from V and 3 bases from J, with 18 bases between. The CDR3 loop is CASNSYRVGDTEAFF. CDR3 bases: TGTGCCAGCAACTCTTACAGGGTGGGGGACACTGAAGCTTTCTTT.

The V gene is TRBV5-1, the J gene TRBJ2-5; 15 bases are a match to TRBD2. The CDR3 sequence is 16 residues long. Germline CDR1 SGHRS, CDR2 YFSETQ. V was clipped by 4 bases and J by 5 bases; unmatched bases: 6. Written as DNA, the CDR3 is TGCGCCAGCAGCGGCACCGGGACTAGCGGGAGGGAGACCCAGTACTTC. Residues: CASSGTGTSGRETQYF.

The chain links TRBV7-9 to TRBJ2-5; TRBD1 might be the D (5 bases). The DNA end lines up better with TRBJ2-7; the J call may be wrong. There are 14 residues in the CDR3. From germline, CDR1 is SEHNR and CDR2 FQNEAQ (reference sequence). The CDR3 DNA is TGTGCCAGCATCCTCAAAGGGGCCACCTACGAGCAGTACTTC. Its protein is CASILKGATYEQYF.

The chain joins TRBV5-1 to TRBJ2-1; the D gene is possibly TRBD1 (6 bases). CDR1 is SGHRS, CDR2 YFSETQ, per germline. V shed 4 bases and J shed 4 bases, with 15 bases lying between them. The CDR3 is made up of 15 amino acids. CDR3 in amino acids: CASSPGQGMYNEQFF. Written as DNA, the CDR3 is TGCGCCAGCAGCCCTGGGCAGGGGATGTACAATGAGCAGTTCTTC.

V and J are TRBV11-2 and TRBJ1-1; 8 bases align to TRBD1. After removal of 4 bases from V and 5 bases from J, the junction contained 6 bases not matched to a gene. Germline V CDR1 and CDR2: SGHAT, FQNNGV. CDR3 length: 14 amino acids. The CDR3 here is CASSYRDRLTEAFF. The CDR3 bases are TGTGCCAGCAGCTACCGGGACAGGTTAACTGAAGCTTTCTTT. The entire variable domain, with the rest obtained from reference TRBV11-2 and TRBJ1-1, is as follows: EAGVAQSPRYKIIEKRQSVAFWCNPISGHATLYWYQQILGQGPKLLIQFQNNGVVDDSQLPKDRFSAERLKGVDSTLKIQPAKLEDSAVYLCASSYRDRLTEAFFGQGTRLTVV.

The chain joins TRBV18 to TRBJ2-7; maybe TRBD1 (5 bases). The V and J ends lost 8 bases and 1 base respectively, with 12 bases between them. This CDR3 is 13 amino acids long. Germline CDR1 KGHSH, CDR2 LQKENI. The CDR3 protein is CASGAGQSYEQYF. CDR3 DNA sequence: TGTGCCAGCGGGGCAGGCCAATCCTACGAGCAGTACTTC.

The chain is built from TRBV5-1 and TRBJ2-5, with 9 bases identical to TRBD1. The V segment lost 0 bases and the J segment 5 bases; nucleotides outside the gene matches: 8. Germline V gene data show CDR1 as SGHRS and CDR2 as YFSETQ. CDR3 size: 16 residues. For the CDR3, the DNA is TGCGCCAGCAGCTTGGCAAGGGGACAGGGTAGGGAGACCCAGTACTTC. The encoded protein is CASSLARGQGRETQYF.

A remark on this clone: The same CDR3 also results from other DNA sequences found in this sample. The chain employs TRBV5-1 and TRBJ2-1; tentative D call: TRBD1 (5 bases). CDR1 is SGHRS, CDR2 YFSETQ, per germline. The V end was cut by 0 bases, the J end by 4 bases, with 5 bases between. The CDR3 covers 13 residues. The CDR3 nucleotides are TGCGCCAGCAGCTTGGGACAGTACAATGAGCAGTTCTTC. As protein: CASSLGQYNEQFF.

The chain has TRBV19 and TRBJ1-2; D is unresolved. The CDR3 loop spans 13 amino acids. Germline CDR1 and CDR2: LNHDA and SQIVND (reference sequence). The V end lost 3 bases, the J end lost 3 bases, and 8 bases lay between the germline ends. In DNA form, the CDR3 reads TGTGCCAGTAGTATGTGGGAGTACTATGGCTACACCTTC. Amino acid sequence: CASSMWEYYGYTF.

The V and J genes are TRBV2 and TRBJ2-7; TRBD1 matches at 9 bases. CDR1 SNHLY and CDR2 FYNNEI come from the germline V gene. V lost 9 bases, J lost 5 bases, and 8 bases stayed unmatched. The CDR3 runs 13 residues. In DNA, the CDR3 is TGTGCCAGGCATGGGACAGGGAGCAACGAGCAGTACTTC. This gives the protein CARHGTGSNEQYF.

The chain recombines TRBV5-1 with TRBJ1-4; D not resolved. Looked up from germline, CDR1 is SGHRS and CDR2 is YFSETQ. Trimming removed 2 bases at V and 4 bases at J, with 6 bases between. This CDR3 has 13 amino acids. As DNA, the CDR3 is TGCGCCAGCAGCTTTTATAATAATGAAAAACTGTTTTTT. Residues: CASSFYNNEKLFF.